Below, 10 T cell receptor beta chains from the same sample are listed, as sequenced in a study of T cell responses to AZD1222 COVID-19 vaccine. Repertoires were generated with immunoSEQ multiplex PCR, while TCRdb's copy carries only in-frame clones and drops some. The sample lists around 110,000 clones; 70% to 90% were seen once. The specimen comprised peripheral blood, sampled on day 0 of MenACWY control vaccination. The receptors shown here come from an adult in good health.

The chain is built from TRBV24-1 and TRBJ2-7; 9 positions match TRBD1. Trimming removed 0 bases from V and 3 bases from J; junction bases left unmatched: 5. CDR1 KGHDR and CDR2 SFDVKD come from the germline V gene. This CDR3 has 16 residues. The chain's CDR3 is CATSDLKDRGGYEQYF. The CDR3 bases are TGTGCCACCAGTGATTTGAAGGACAGGGGAGGCTACGAGCAGTACTTC.

DNA of the CDR3: TGTGCCAGCGGGGGGGCTTTCACAGATACGCAGTATTTT. It encodes CASGGAFTDTQYF. The gene calls are TRBV3-1 (or the pseudogene TRBV3-2) and TRBJ2-3, with D maybe TRBD2 (7 bases). CDR3 length equals 13 residues. Deletions cut 8 bases from V and 2 bases from J, with 11 bases between. In germline, CDR1 is LGHDT, CDR2 YNNKEL (reference sequence).

The V call is TRBV7-6, the J call TRBJ2-1; D may be TRBD1 (6 bases). V lost 3 bases, J lost 4 bases, and 16 bases lay in between. Germline V lookup: CDR1 SGHVS, CDR2 FNYEAQ. The CDR3 loop spans 16 amino acids. The CDR3, as DNA: TGTGCCAGCAGCTTCAATTCGGGACACCTTTACAATGAGCAGTTCTTC. Amino acid sequence: CASSFNSGHLYNEQFF.

The chain joins TRBV5-4 to TRBJ1-1, with TRBD1 as a possible D gene (5 bases). Per germline, CDR1 SGHNT and CDR2 YYREEE (reference sequence). This CDR3 contains 16 residues. V was trimmed by 2 bases and J by 0 bases, leaving 14 bases between them. CDR3: CASSFPSGNMNTEAFF. CDR3 DNA sequence: TGTGCCAGCAGCTTTCCCTCAGGGAATATGAACACTGAAGCTTTCTTT.

The rearrangement joins TRBV2 to TRBJ2-1, with D perhaps given as TRBD1 or TRBD2 (5 bases each). Per the germline V gene, CDR1 is SNHLY and CDR2 is FYNNEI. V lost 7 bases, J lost 5 bases, and 15 bases lay in between. CDR3 length equals 14 residues. The CDR3 DNA sequence: TGTGCCAGCATGGGGGAAACAGTGAACAATGAGCAGTTCTTC. This translates into CASMGETVNNEQFF.

The J gene is TRBJ2-3, the V gene TRBV19; 8 positions agree with TRBD2. The CDR3 consists of 15 residues. Germline CDR1 LNHDA, CDR2 SQIVND (reference sequence). Trimming took 6 bases from V and 1 from J; bases not matched to a gene: 6. CDR3 protein: CASSPPTSGTDTQYF. In DNA, the CDR3 is TGTGCCAGTAGCCCTCCGACTAGCGGCACAGATACGCAGTATTTT.

With regard to this clone: The sample holds other DNA sequences that translate to the same CDR3. CDR3 sequence: CASSRTDYGYTF. The CDR3 DNA reads TGTGCCAGCAGTAGGACAGATTATGGCTACACCTTC. V and J are TRBV3-1 (or the pseudogene TRBV3-2) and TRBJ1-2; the D gene is possibly TRBD1 (6 bases). Deletions cut 6 bases from V and 5 bases from J, with 10 bases between. The CDR3 has 12 amino acids. Looked up from germline, CDR1 is LGHDT and CDR2 is YNNKEL (reference sequence).

There are a few counts of this clone. The chain uses TRBV3-1 (or the pseudogene TRBV3-2) and TRBJ1-5; D gene unclear. The CDR3 is made up of 16 amino acids. Trimming stripped 0 bases from V and 0 bases from J, with 9 bases between. CDR1 LGHDT and CDR2 YNNKEL come from the germline V gene (reference sequence). The CDR3 nucleotides are TGTGCCAGCAGCCAAGATCCGGGTTATAGCAATCAGCCCCAGCATTTT. It is translated as CASSQDPGYSNQPQHF.

The chain links TRBV24-1 to TRBJ1-1; 9 bases align to TRBD1. CDR3 length equals 15 residues. Germline CDR1 KGHDR, CDR2 SFDVKD. Unmatched junction bases numbered 6, after V lost 4 bases and J lost 4 bases. CDR3 protein: CATSESRDRATEAFF. CDR3 nucleotide sequence: TGTGCCACCAGTGAATCCCGGGACAGGGCCACTGAAGCTTTCTTT.

The V call is TRBV6-6, the J call TRBJ2-7, with 7 nucleotides matching TRBD1. The CDR3 is 13 residues long. Germline CDR1 and CDR2: MNHNY and SVGAGI (reference sequence). Trimming removed 10 bases from V and 0 bases from J; junction bases left unmatched: 6. The CDR3 here is CATRGQASYEQYF. The DNA of the CDR3 is TGTGCCACCCGAGGACAGGCCTCCTACGAGCAGTACTTC.